This T cell receptor (beta chain) was profiled in a study of T cells in Graves' hyperthyroidism and ophthalmopathy. Study summary: Once the initial diagnosis was made, peripheral blood was obtained before any treatment. Study-wide points: Ophthalmopathy and stable hyperthyroidism were separated by a 13 V-J model. In validation, the model predicted ophthalmopathy. These predictions came a median roughly 7.1 months before onset.

V dropped 2 bases and J dropped 5 bases, with 10 bases sitting between them. This CDR3 is built from 14 residues. Germline V gives CDR1 SEHNR, CDR2 FQNEAQ (reference sequence). This clonotype was counted a few times. Antigen specificity is unknown. From RNA transcripts, TCR beta CDR3 regions were amplified. Researchers ran a first-round RT-PCR on the TCR CDR3 using the HTBI primer set. TCRdb processed the multiplex PCR reads anew with MiXCR; each CDR3 protein has one entry. The table includes 350,000 to 400,000 distinct CDR3 sequences, 15% detected once. The genes are TRBV7-9 and TRBJ2-1, with a weak D call TRBD2 (6 bases). The sequence was obtained from a woman aged 25 to 39 with Graves' hyperthyroidism. The material sequenced was blood. CDR3 protein: CASSLSTSNNEQFF. As DNA, the CDR3 is TGTGCCAGCAGCTTAAGTACTAGCAACAATGAGCAGTTCTTC.